The 29 T cell receptor beta chains in this list originate from one sample, sequenced in a study of T cells in Graves' hyperthyroidism and ophthalmopathy. Amplification targeted TCR beta CDR3 regions from RNA transcripts. First-round RT-PCR of the TCR CDR3 relied on the HTBI primer set. TCRdb re-called the multiplex PCR reads with MiXCR, one entry per CDR3 protein. The repertoire holds approximately 600,000 distinct CDR3 sequences, with approximately 14% as singletons. The specimen was blood. Receptor source: a woman aged 40-49 years with Graves' ophthalmopathy.

This clonotype was counted ten times or more. The chain joins TRBV28 to TRBJ2-5; 12 bases align to TRBD1. Trimming at V came to 5 bases and at J to 1 base, leaving 8 bases not matched to a gene. CDR1 MDHEN and CDR2 SYDVKM come from the germline V gene. CDR3 length: 17 amino acids. Written as DNA, the CDR3 is TGTGCCAGCAGTCCTGGGGGGACAGGGGGCTCCCAAGAGACCCAGTACTTC. This sequence encodes CASSPGGTGGSQETQYF. Looking up the rest from reference TRBV28 and TRBJ2-5 gives the full variable domain: DVKVTQSSRYLVKRTGEKVFLECVQDMDHENMFWYRQDPGLGLRLIYFSYDVKMKEKGDIPEGYSVSREKKERFSLILESASTNQTSMYLCASSPGGTGGSQETQYFGPGTRLLVL.

Ten or more counts support this clonotype. V and J are TRBV28 and TRBJ2-7, with 9 bases lining up with TRBD1. The CDR3 covers 14 residues. V dropped 6 bases and J dropped 4; count of bases not matched to a gene: 7. The germline V gene encodes CDR1 MDHEN and CDR2 SYDVKM. CDR3 coding DNA: TGTGCCAGCAGGGGACAGGGAAGTGATTACGAGCAGTACTTC. Its translation is CASRGQGSDYEQYF. The variable domain in full, with the rest retrieved from reference TRBV28 and TRBJ2-7, is DVKVTQSSRYLVKRTGEKVFLECVQDMDHENMFWYRQDPGLGLRLIYFSYDVKMKEKGDIPEGYSVSREKKERFSLILESASTNQTSMYLCASRGQGSDYEQYFGPGTRLTVT.

This clonotype was seen repeatedly, ten times or more. J is TRBJ2-7 and V is TRBV29-1, with 8 nucleotides matching TRBD1. CDR1 and CDR2 from the germline V gene are SQVTM and ANQGSEA. After removal of 6 bases from V and 5 bases from J, the junction contained 9 bases not matched to a gene. The CDR3 covers 13 residues. The CDR3 sequence is CSVRSDRAHEQYF. In nucleotides, the CDR3 is TGCAGCGTCCGATCGGACAGGGCCCACGAGCAGTACTTC.

This clonotype was detected ten times or more. The chain recombines TRBV10-2 with TRBJ2-2, with D uncertain. The V and J ends lost 10 bases and 8 bases respectively, with 5 bases between them. Germline V gene sequence: CDR1 WSHSY, CDR2 SAAADI. The CDR3 spans 9 residues. The CDR3 loop reads CATTGELFF. In DNA form, the CDR3 reads TGCGCCACCACGGGGGAGCTGTTTTTT.

This clonotype was found once. This sequence joins TRBV6-1 and TRBJ1-1; D is uncertain. V lost 6 bases to trimming and J lost 0 bases, with 14 bases between them. From germline, CDR1 is MNHNS and CDR2 SASEGT. This CDR3 has 15 amino acids. This CDR3 reads CASSLKRVLNTEAFF. The CDR3 region has the DNA TGTGCCAGCAGCCTAAAACGAGTATTGAACACTGAAGCTTTCTTT.

This clonotype was observed at least ten times. This chain links TRBV2 with TRBJ2-5, with unresolved D. V was trimmed by 8 bases and J by 1 base, leaving 8 bases between them. The CDR3 spans 12 residues. Germline CDR1 SNHLY, CDR2 FYNNEI. CDR3 coding DNA: TGTGCCAGCCTAACCGTCCAAGAGACCCAGTACTTC. It translates to CASLTVQETQYF.

Note on this clonotype: This is likely a read error, given that the CDR3 carries no conserved phenylalanine or tryptophan at its end. Because the CDR3's place on the DNA is in doubt, the DNA is left out and the CDR3 is given as listed by TCRdb. This chain uses TRBV5-5 with TRBJ2-7; the listed D gene, TRBD2, was not tested against the DNA. Germline CDR1 is SGHKS and CDR2 is YYEKEE (reference sequence). Termini included, the CDR3 measures 8 amino acids. This CDR3 reads CASSSLAG.

The chain uses TRBV6-2 or TRBV6-3 and TRBJ1-5, with a tentative D call TRBD1 (5 bases). Germline CDR1 and CDR2: MNHEY and SVGEGT. V lost 9 bases and J 4 bases, leaving 16 bases between the germline ends. The CDR3 is 14 amino acids. DNA for the CDR3: TGTGCCAGTTCCGCGGGGCAGAAAAATCAGCCCCAGCATTTT. It is translated as CASSAGQKNQPQHF.

This sequence joins TRBV19 and TRBJ2-7, with 11 bases matching TRBD1. This CDR3 is built from 16 residues. Germline V lookup: CDR1 LNHDA, CDR2 SQIVND (reference sequence). With 4 bases clipped from V and 3 bases from J, the junction kept 8 bases outside the gene matches. The CDR3 DNA reads TGTGCCAGTAGTACAGCCGGGACAGGGGGAAGCTACGAGCAGTACTTC. Translating gives CASSTAGTGGSYEQYF.

This clonotype was seen many times. This sequence joins TRBV2 and TRBJ1-5; 7 bases are a match to TRBD1. The CDR3 extends over 15 amino acids. V trimming: 8 bases; J trimming: 6 bases; junction bases outside the gene matches: 13. Looked up from germline, CDR1 is SNHLY and CDR2 is FYNNEI. The CDR3 sequence is CASRRLTGVAQPQHF. The CDR3 region has the DNA TGTGCCAGCCGGCGACTTACAGGGGTCGCTCAGCCCCAGCATTTT.

This sequence joins TRBV6-1 and TRBJ2-3, with 11 bases that match TRBD2. The CDR3 spans 18 residues. CDR1 and CDR2 from the germline V gene are MNHNS and SASEGT. V gave up 1 base and J gave up 0 bases; unmatched junction bases: 6. Written as DNA, the CDR3 is TGTGCCAGCAGTGAAGTCCCGACTAGCGGGATTAGCACAGATACGCAGTATTTT. Encoded protein: CASSEVPTSGISTDTQYF.

The chain joins TRBV15 to TRBJ1-6, with a tentative D call TRBD1 (6 bases). CDR1 is LNHNV, CDR2 YYDKDF, per germline (reference sequence). With 5 bases removed from V and 5 bases from J, the gap between germline ends came to 13 bases. This CDR3 region has 15 residues. CDR3 amino acids: CATSGRQDHNSPLHF. The DNA for the CDR3 is TGTGCCACCAGCGGAAGACAGGATCATAATTCACCCCTCCACTTT.

This clonotype was counted between two and nine times. The chain couples TRBV7-8 to TRBJ1-1, with no clear D. The CDR3 has 14 residues. Between the trimmed V and J ends, which lost 5 bases and 0 bases, there was a span of 10 bases. Germline V gene lookup returns CDR1 SGHVS and CDR2 FQNEAQ. Here the CDR3 DNA reads TGTGCCAGCAGCCACCCACCTATGAACACTGAAGCTTTCTTT. Translation: CASSHPPMNTEAFF. Full variable domain (remainder filled in from reference TRBV7-8 and TRBJ1-1): GAGVSQSPRYKVAKRGQDVALRCDPISGHVSLFWYQQALGQGPEFLTYFQNEAQLDKSGLPSDRFFAERPEGSVSTLKIQRTQQEDSAVYLCASSHPPMNTEAFFGQGTRLTVV.

This clonotype showed up many times. The J gene is TRBJ1-2, the V gene TRBV12-3 or TRBV12-4; D remains ambiguous. The V and J ends lost 1 base and 8 bases respectively, with 11 bases between them. The CDR3 covers 13 residues. CDR3 nucleotides: TGTGCCAGCAGTTTAGAGGGCCTCGGGGGCTACACCTTC. Protein: CASSLEGLGGYTF.

This clonotype was observed at least ten times. The V gene is TRBV14, the J gene TRBJ2-7, with D perhaps matching TRBD1 (6 bases). Germline assignment: CDR1 SGHDN and CDR2 FVKESK. With 6 bases removed from V and 4 bases from J, the gap between germline ends came to 10 bases. The CDR3 consists of 12 residues. CDR3 in amino acids: CASSQQGYEQYF. Written as DNA, the CDR3 is TGTGCCAGCAGTCAACAGGGTTACGAGCAGTACTTC.

This clonotype showed up many times. The chain couples TRBV6-1 to TRBJ1-1; maybe TRBD1 (5 bases). Germline CDR1 MNHNS, CDR2 SASEGT. V was clipped by 0 bases and J by 1 base, with 6 bases between them. The CDR3 runs 14 residues. The CDR3, as DNA: TGTGCCAGCAGTGAAGCGGGGGGGAACACTGAAGCTTTCTTT. Its protein product is CASSEAGGNTEAFF.

At least ten counts were recorded for this clonotype. This sequence joins TRBV28 and TRBJ2-5; 9 nucleotides match TRBD2. The CDR3 has 16 amino acids. J was trimmed by 5 bases and V by 0 bases; bases with no gene match: 7. CDR1 is MDHEN and CDR2 is SYDVKM in the germline V gene. The CDR3, as DNA: TGTGCCAGCAGTTTATGGCGGGGGGGATCGTGGGAGACCCAGTACTTC. Encoded protein: CASSLWRGGSWETQYF.

This chain uses TRBV28 with TRBJ1-2; weak D call: TRBD1 (5 bases). Trimming removed 6 bases from V and 7 bases from J, with 24 bases in between. Looked up from germline, CDR1 is MDHEN and CDR2 is SYDVKM. The CDR3 consists of 16 residues. The CDR3 reads CASSQSPVGGTGGYTF. In DNA, the CDR3 is TGTGCCAGCAGCCAATCCCCCGTTGGAGGGACGGGTGGCTACACCTTC.

This clonotype was found many times. The chain uses TRBV11-2 and TRBJ2-4; D remains ambiguous. Germline V lookup: CDR1 SGHAT, CDR2 FQNNGV. The V and J ends lost 6 bases and 8 bases respectively, with 11 bases between them. CDR3 length equals 12 residues. This chain's CDR3 is CASRSAADIQYF. The CDR3, as DNA: TGTGCCAGCAGATCGGCCGCGGACATTCAGTACTTC.

This clonotype appeared a few times. The genes are TRBV7-2 and TRBJ1-3, with D possibly TRBD1 on 6 matching bases. The CDR3 consists of 15 residues. V shed 2 bases and J shed 1 base, with 9 bases lying between them. Germline V gene data show CDR1 as SGHTA and CDR2 as FQGNSA. CDR3 loop: CASSLFGTSGNTIYF. Written as DNA, the CDR3 is TGTGCCAGCAGCTTATTTGGGACATCTGGAAACACCATATATTTT.

Ten or more counts support this clonotype. The genes are TRBV12-3 or TRBV12-4 and TRBJ1-2; no clear D gene. The CDR3 consists of 13 residues. The V end lost 2 bases, the J end lost 2 bases, and 6 bases lay between the germline ends. The chain's CDR3 is CASSLSGNYGYTF. The CDR3 nucleotides are TGTGCCAGCAGTTTAAGCGGAAACTATGGCTACACCTTC.

Many counts were recorded for this clonotype. CDR3 in DNA: TGTGCCAGCAGTTCCTTAACAGGGAAAGGGCAGCCCCAGCATTTT. Translating it yields CASSSLTGKGQPQHF. The chain has TRBV6-5 and TRBJ1-5, with D tentatively TRBD1 (6 bases). This CDR3 is built from 15 residues. Germline V CDR1 and CDR2: MNHEY, SVGAGI. Trimming left V 4 bases short and J 7 bases short, with 17 bases between.

In this sample, this clonotype turned up many times. The V and J genes are TRBV20-1 and TRBJ1-2, with a weak D call TRBD1 (5 bases). Trimming shortened V by 0 bases and J by 3 bases, and 8 bases separated the two germline ends. Germline V gene sequence: CDR1 DFQATT, CDR2 SNEGSKA (reference sequence). This CDR3 region has 13 residues. CDR3: CSAREGADYGYTF. The CDR3 region has the DNA TGCAGTGCTAGAGAAGGGGCAGACTATGGCTACACCTTC.

This clonotype was seen more than once but under ten times. The chain carries TRBV12-3 or TRBV12-4 and TRBJ1-1; D not certain. V was trimmed by 4 bases and J by 3 bases, leaving 12 bases between them. The CDR3 spans 14 residues. The CDR3 protein is CASSYLGFYTEAFF. DNA for the CDR3: TGTGCCAGCAGTTACTTGGGGTTTTACACTGAAGCTTTCTTT.

This clonotype was observed many times. The rearrangement uses TRBV6-1 and TRBJ2-5; possible D gene TRBD2, 5 bases. CDR1 MNHNS and CDR2 SASEGT come from the germline V gene. Deletions cut 8 bases from V and 3 bases from J, with 7 bases between. The CDR3 consists of 11 residues. CDR3 nucleotides: TGTGCCAGCGGACTGAAAGAGACCCAGTACTTC. As protein: CASGLKETQYF.

This clonotype was seen repeatedly, ten times or more. The chain is built from TRBV7-2 and TRBJ2-7; 7 bases agree with TRBD2. CDR3 length: 15 residues. The ends lost 5 bases at V and 0 bases at J; junction bases unmatched: 7. CDR1 SGHTA and CDR2 FQGNSA come from the germline V gene. CDR3 sequence: CASSRSGDRSYEQYF. Here the CDR3 DNA reads TGTGCCAGCAGCCGAAGCGGGGACCGCTCCTACGAGCAGTACTTC.

In its sample, this clonotype was seen many times. The genes are TRBV28 and TRBJ1-1; D remains ambiguous. Trimming took 1 base from V and 0 from J, leaving 9 bases between them. CDR1 and CDR2 (germline): MDHEN, SYDVKM. The CDR3 is 15 amino acids. Here the CDR3 reads CASSLLAALNTEAFF. For the CDR3, the DNA is TGTGCCAGCAGTTTATTGGCAGCCTTGAACACTGAAGCTTTCTTT.

This clonotype was detected once. The chain combines TRBV4-2 with TRBJ2-2; perhaps TRBD2 as D (6 bases). V lost 1 base to trimming and J lost 8 bases, with 17 bases between them. This CDR3 region has 16 residues. Germline V CDR1 and CDR2: LGHNA, YNFKEQ. The CDR3 DNA follows: TGTGCCAGCAGCCAAGGAGGACGGGGAGGTATAGGGGAGCTGTTTTTT. Its translation is CASSQGGRGGIGELFF.

This clonotype was seen many times. The chain couples TRBV6-1 to TRBJ1-2, with 8 bases identical to TRBD1. The germline CDR1 and CDR2 sequences are MNHNS and SASEGT. The CDR3 totals 13 residues. After removal of 6 bases from V and 7 bases from J, the junction contained 7 bases not matched to a gene. CDR3: CASRDRVLSGYTF. CDR3 sequence (DNA): TGTGCCAGCAGGGACAGGGTTTTGTCTGGCTACACCTTC.